The rows below give T cell receptor beta chains drawn from one sample of a study of shared clonotypes between healthy human individuals. TCRdb keeps only in-frame clones here, not all; method: immunoSEQ multiplex PCR. The sample consists of over a million clones, around 97% of them appearing once. The sequencing input was naive CD4+ T cells sorted from blood. Receptors were obtained from a man aged 25-45 years in good health. CDR3s include the opening cysteine and the closing phenylalanine or tryptophan.

>TRBJ2-7|TRBV10-3
CAIRVGLAGGYEQYF
>TRBJ2-1|TRBV5-1
CASSILAGEGNEQFF
>TRBJ1-5|TRBV15
CATSRPNQPQHF
>TRBJ2-2|TRBV5-1
CASSLEARNTGELFF
>TRBJ2-5|TRBV18
CASSPLGTGTHETQYF
>TRBJ2-3|TRBV10-3
CAISDFNLAGGEDTQYF
>TRBJ2-7|TRBV23-1
CASSPLAGVNCRKNEQYF
>TRBJ1-3|TRBV2
CASRDRRSGNTIYF
>TRBJ2-5|TRBV14
CASSQDHLQLYQETQYF
>TRBJ2-2|TRBV5-4
CASSLKKRAAGELFF
>TRBJ2-3|TRBV18
CASSRRSGASTDTQYF
>TRBJ1-5|TRBV6-1
CASSDSTGTRVQPQHF
>TRBJ2-7|TRBV5-4
CASSYPTGGADEQYF
>TRBJ2-1|TRBV7-3
CASSSAGAAYNEQFF
>TRBJ2-3|TRBV7-2
CASSLGQGIDTQYF
>TRBJ1-2|TRBV28
CASSLGHRHYGYTF
>TRBJ2-2|TRBV7-2
CASSLGRGTGELFF
>TRBJ2-2|TRBV5-4
CASAGGPNTGELFF
>TRBJ2-2|TRBV2
CASGTSGAGELFF
>TRBJ2-7|TRBV14
CASSQTRGRGYYEQYF
>TRBJ2-4|TRBV7-8
CASSADRDIIAKNIQYF
>TRBJ2-7|TRBV5-1
CASSLAPGQGDEQYF
>TRBJ2-7|TRBV5-1
CASSSSRDRGYEQYF
>TRBJ1-4|TRBV5-4
CASSLGGGNEKLFF